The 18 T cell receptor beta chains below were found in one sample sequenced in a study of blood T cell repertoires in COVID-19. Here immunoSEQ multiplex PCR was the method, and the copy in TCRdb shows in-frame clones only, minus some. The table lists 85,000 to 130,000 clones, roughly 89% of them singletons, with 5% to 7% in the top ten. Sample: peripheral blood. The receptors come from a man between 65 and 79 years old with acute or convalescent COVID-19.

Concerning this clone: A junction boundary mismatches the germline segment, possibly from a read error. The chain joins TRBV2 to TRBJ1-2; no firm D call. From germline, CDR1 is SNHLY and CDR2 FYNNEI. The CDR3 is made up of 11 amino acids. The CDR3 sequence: CASSDNYSYTF. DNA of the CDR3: TGTGCCAGCAGTGACAACTATAGCTACACCTTC.

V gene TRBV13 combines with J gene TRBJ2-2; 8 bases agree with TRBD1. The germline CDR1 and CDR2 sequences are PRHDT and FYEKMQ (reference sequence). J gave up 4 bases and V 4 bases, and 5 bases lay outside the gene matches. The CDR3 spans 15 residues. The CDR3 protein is CASSSRGLPTGELFF. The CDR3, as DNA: TGTGCCAGCAGCTCCAGGGGGCTTCCCACCGGGGAGCTGTTTTTT.

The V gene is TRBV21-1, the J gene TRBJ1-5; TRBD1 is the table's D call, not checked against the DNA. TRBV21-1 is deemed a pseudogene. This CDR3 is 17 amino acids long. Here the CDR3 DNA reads TGTGCCAGCAGCAAAGAGGGGGCCAGAAACGTCAATCAGCCCCAGCATTTT. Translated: CASSKEGARNVNQPQHF.

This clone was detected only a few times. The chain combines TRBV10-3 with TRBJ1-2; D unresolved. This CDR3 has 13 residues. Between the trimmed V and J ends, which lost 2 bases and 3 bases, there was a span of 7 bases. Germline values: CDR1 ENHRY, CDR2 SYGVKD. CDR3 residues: CAISEGIDYGYTF. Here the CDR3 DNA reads TGTGCCATCAGTGAGGGCATCGACTATGGCTACACCTTC.

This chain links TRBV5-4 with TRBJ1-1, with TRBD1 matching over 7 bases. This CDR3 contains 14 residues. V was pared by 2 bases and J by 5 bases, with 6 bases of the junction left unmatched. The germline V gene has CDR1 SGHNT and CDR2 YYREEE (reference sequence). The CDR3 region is CASSLRGGGTEAFF. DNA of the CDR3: TGTGCCAGCAGCTTACGAGGGGGCGGGACTGAAGCTTTCTTT.

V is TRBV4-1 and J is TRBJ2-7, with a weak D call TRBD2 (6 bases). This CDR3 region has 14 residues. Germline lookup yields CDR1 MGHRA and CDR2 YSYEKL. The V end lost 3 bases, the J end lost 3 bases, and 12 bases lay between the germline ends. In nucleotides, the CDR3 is TGCGCCAGCAGCCATGCAGGGAGGAACTACGAGCAGTACTTC. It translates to CASSHAGRNYEQYF.

CDR3: CASWRGLVTEAFF. CDR3 nucleotide sequence: TGTGCCAGCTGGAGGGGCTTGGTCACTGAAGCTTTCTTT. The gene calls are TRBV27 and TRBJ1-1; maybe TRBD1 (5 bases). The CDR3 sequence is 13 residues long. CDR1 is MNHEY and CDR2 is SMNVEV in the germline V gene (reference sequence). Trimming cost V 8 bases and J 4 bases, with 14 bases left between them.

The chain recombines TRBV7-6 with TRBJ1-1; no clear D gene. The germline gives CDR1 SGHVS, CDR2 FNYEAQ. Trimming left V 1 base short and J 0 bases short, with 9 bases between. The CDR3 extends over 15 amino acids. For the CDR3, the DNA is TGTGCCAGCAGCTTAGGCCCAGTTTTGAACACTGAAGCTTTCTTT. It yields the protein CASSLGPVLNTEAFF.

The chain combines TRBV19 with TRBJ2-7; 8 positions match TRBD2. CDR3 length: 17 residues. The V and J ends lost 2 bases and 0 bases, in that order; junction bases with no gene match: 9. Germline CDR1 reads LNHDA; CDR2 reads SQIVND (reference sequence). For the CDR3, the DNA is TGTGCCAGTAGTATATTCCCGGTAGCGGGGCTCTCCTACGAGCAGTACTTC. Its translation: CASSIFPVAGLSYEQYF.

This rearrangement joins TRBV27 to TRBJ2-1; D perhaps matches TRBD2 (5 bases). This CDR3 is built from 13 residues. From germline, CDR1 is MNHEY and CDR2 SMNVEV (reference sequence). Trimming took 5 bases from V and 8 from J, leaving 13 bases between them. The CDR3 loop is CASSTVGVHEQFF. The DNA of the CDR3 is TGTGCCAGCAGTACGGTCGGGGTCCATGAGCAGTTCTTC.

The CDR3 region has the DNA TGTGCCAGCAGCTTGGCCGGGACAGGGGGAACTGAAGCTTTCTTT. It codes for CASSLAGTGGTEAFF. This rearrangement joins TRBV5-6 to TRBJ1-1; 11 positions match TRBD1. Germline CDR1 reads SGHDT; CDR2 reads YYEEEE. The CDR3 is made up of 15 amino acids. Losses at the gene ends were 0 bases for V and 5 bases for J; bases not matched to a gene: 3.

The CDR3 is CAWSVLGLGQPQHF. As DNA, the CDR3 is TGTGCCTGGAGTGTACTGGGGCTAGGTCAGCCCCAGCATTTT. V usage is TRBV30 and J usage is TRBJ1-5; a possible D gene is TRBD1 (5 bases). Deletions cut 0 bases from V and 6 bases from J, with 12 bases between. Germline V CDR1 and CDR2: GTSNPN, SVGIG (reference sequence). The CDR3 sequence is 14 residues long.

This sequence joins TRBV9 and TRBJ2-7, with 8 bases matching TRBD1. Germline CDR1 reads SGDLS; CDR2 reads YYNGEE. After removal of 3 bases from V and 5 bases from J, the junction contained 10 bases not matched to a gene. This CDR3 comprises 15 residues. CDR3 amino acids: CASSAQGAVGDEQYF. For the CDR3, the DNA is TGTGCCAGCAGCGCGCAGGGGGCGGTTGGCGACGAGCAGTACTTC.

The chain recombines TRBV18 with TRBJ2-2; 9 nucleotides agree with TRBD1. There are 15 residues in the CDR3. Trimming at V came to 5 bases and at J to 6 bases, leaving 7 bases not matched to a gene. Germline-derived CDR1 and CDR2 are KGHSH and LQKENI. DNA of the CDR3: TGTGCCAGCTCAACCGGGACAGGGTCCGCCGGGGAGCTGTTTTTT. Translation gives CASSTGTGSAGELFF. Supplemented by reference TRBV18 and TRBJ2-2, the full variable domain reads NAGVMQNPRHLVRRRGQEARLRCSPMKGHSHVYWYRQLPEEGLKFMVYLQKENIIDESGMPKERFSAEFPKEGPSILRIQQVVRGDSAAYFCASSTGTGSAGELFFGEGSRLTVL.

The CDR3 here is CASSFGQTLYF. DNA for the CDR3: TGCGCCAGCAGCTTTGGGCAGACGTTATATTTT. The gene calls are TRBV5-1 and TRBJ1-3, with D unclear. With 2 bases removed from V and 14 bases from J, the gap between germline ends came to 11 bases. The CDR3 covers 11 residues. Germline V lookup: CDR1 SGHRS, CDR2 YFSETQ.

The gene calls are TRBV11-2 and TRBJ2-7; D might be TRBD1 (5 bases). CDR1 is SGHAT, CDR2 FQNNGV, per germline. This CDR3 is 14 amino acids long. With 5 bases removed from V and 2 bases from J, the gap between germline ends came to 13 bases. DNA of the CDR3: TGTGCCAGCAGCCACCACGACAGACCCTACGAGCAGTACTTC. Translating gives CASSHHDRPYEQYF.

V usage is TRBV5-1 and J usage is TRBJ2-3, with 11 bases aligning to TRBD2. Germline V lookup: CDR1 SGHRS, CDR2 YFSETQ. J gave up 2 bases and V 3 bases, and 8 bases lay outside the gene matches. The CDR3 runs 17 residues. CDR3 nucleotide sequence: TGCGCCAGCAGCTGGAGACTAGCGGGGCTGAACACAGATACGCAGTATTTT. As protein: CASSWRLAGLNTDTQYF.

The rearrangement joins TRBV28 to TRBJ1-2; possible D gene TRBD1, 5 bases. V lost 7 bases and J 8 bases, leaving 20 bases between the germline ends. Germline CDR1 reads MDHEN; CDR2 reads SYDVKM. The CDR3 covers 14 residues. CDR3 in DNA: TGTGCCAGCACCGTGGTAGGGGCCCCAAGGGGCTACACCTTC. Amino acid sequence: CASTVVGAPRGYTF.